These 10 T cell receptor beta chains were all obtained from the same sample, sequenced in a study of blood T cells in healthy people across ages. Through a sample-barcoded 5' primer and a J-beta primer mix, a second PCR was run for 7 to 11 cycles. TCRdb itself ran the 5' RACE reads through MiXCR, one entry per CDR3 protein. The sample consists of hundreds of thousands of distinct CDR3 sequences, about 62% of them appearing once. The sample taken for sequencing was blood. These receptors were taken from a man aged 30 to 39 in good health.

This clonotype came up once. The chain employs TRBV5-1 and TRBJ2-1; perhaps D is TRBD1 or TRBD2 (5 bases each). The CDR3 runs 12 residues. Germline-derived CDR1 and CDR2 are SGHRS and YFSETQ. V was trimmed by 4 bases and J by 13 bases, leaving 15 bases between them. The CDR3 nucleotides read TGCGCCAGCAGCGGCGGCGACTGGGACCAGTTCTTC. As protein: CASSGGDWDQFF.

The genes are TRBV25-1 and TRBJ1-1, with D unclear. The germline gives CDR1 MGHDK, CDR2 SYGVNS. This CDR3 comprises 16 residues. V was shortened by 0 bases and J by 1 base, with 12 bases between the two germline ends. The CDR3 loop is CASSEYRAAANTEAFF. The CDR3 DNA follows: TGTGCCAGCAGTGAATACCGCGCGGCGGCGAACACTGAAGCTTTCTTT.

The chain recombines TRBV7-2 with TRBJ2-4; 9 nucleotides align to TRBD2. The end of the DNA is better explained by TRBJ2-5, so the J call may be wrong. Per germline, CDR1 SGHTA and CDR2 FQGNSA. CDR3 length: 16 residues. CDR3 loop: CASSRNVAGEGETQYF. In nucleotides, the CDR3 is TGTGCCAGCAGCCGAAACGTAGCGGGAGAGGGGGAGACCCAGTACTTC.

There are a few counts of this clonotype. The CDR3 region is CATQSGDGYTF. The CDR3 DNA reads as TGTGCCACCCAGTCCGGGGATGGCTACACCTTC. The rearrangement joins TRBV6-1 to TRBJ1-2; D not certain. The CDR3 contains 11 residues. CDR1 MNHNS and CDR2 SASEGT come from the germline V gene. V was trimmed by 10 bases and J by 6 bases, leaving 12 bases between them.

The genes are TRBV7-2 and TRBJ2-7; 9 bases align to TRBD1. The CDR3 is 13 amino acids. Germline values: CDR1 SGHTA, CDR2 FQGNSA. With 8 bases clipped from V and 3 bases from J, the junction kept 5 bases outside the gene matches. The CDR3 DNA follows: TGTGCCAGCGGAAGGACAGGGGACTACGAGCAGTACTTC. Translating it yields CASGRTGDYEQYF.

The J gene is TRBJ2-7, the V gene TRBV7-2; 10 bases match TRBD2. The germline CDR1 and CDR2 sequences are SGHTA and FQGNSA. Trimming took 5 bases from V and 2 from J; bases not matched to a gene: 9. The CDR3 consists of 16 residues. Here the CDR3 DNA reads TGTGCCAGCAGCCCGGGACTAGCGCAAAGCACCTACGAGCAGTACTTC. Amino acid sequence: CASSPGLAQSTYEQYF.

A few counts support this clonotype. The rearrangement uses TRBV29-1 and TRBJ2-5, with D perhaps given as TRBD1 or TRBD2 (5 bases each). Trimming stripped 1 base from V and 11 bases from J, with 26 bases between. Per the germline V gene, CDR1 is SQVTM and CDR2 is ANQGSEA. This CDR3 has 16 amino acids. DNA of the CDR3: TGCAGCGTTGAAGGGGGTGGGGGACGGTCAATCTCAGAGCAGTACTTC. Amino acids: CSVEGGGGRSISEQYF.

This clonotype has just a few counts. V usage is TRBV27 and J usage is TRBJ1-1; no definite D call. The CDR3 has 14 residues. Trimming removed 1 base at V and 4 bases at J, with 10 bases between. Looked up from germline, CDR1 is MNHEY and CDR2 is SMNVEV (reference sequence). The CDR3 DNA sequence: TGTGCCAGCAGTTTATTAGCAGCCCCCACTGAAGCTTTCTTT. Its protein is CASSLLAAPTEAFF.

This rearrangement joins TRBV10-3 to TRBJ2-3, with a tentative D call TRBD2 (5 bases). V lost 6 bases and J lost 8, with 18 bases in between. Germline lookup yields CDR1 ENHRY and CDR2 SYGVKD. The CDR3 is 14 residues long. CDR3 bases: TGTGCCATCAGCCCGGAGGCTAGCTCCGGTACGCAGTATTTT. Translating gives CAISPEASSGTQYF.

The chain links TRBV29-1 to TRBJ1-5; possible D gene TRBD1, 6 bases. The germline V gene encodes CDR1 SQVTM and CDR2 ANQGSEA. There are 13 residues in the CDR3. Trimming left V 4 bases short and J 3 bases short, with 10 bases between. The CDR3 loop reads CSVGEGDNQPQHF. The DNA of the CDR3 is TGCAGCGTTGGGGAGGGGGACAATCAGCCCCAGCATTTT.